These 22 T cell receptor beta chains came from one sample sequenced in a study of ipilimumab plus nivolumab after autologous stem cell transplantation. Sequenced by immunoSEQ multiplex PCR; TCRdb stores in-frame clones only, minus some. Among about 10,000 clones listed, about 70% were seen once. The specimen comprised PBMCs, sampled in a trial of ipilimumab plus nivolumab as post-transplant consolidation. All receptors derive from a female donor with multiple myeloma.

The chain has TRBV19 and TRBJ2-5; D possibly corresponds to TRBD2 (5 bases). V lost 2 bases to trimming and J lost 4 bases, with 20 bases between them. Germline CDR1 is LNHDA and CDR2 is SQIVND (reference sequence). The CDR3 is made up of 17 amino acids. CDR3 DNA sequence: TGTGCCAGTAGTATAAGAGTCCGGACCTCTGCGGGAGAGACCCAGTACTTC. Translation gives CASSIRVRTSAGETQYF.

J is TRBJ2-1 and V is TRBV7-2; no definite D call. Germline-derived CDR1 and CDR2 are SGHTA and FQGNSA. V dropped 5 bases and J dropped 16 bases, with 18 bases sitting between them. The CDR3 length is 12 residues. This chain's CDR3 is CASSDTLMSTFF. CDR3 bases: TGTGCCAGCAGCGACACCCTGATGAGCACATTCTTC. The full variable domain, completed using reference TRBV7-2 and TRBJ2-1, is GAGVSQSPSNKVTEKGKDVELRCDPISGHTALYWYRQSLGQGLEFLIYFQGNSAPDKSGLPSDRFSAERTGGSVSTLTIQRTQQEDSAVYLCASSDTLMSTFFGPGTRLTVL.

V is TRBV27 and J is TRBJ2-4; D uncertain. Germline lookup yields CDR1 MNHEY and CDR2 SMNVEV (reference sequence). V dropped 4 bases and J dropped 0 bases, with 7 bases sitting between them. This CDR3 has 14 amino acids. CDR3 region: CASSWLGAKNIQYF. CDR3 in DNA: TGTGCCAGCAGTTGGTTAGGAGCCAAAAACATTCAGTACTTC.

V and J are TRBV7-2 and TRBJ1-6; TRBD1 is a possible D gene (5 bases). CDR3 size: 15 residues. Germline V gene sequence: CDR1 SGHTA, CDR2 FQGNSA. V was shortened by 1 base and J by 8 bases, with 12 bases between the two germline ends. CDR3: CASSLGGRRDSPLHF. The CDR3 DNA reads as TGTGCCAGCAGCTTAGGGGGACGGCGGGATTCACCCCTCCACTTT.

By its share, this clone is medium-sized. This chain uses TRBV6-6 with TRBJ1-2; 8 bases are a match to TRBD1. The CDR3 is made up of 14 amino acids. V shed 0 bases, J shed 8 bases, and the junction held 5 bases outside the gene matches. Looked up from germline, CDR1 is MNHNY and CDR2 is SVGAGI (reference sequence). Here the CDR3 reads CASSYSQGAGGYTF. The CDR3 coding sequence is TGTGCCAGCAGTTACTCCCAGGGGGCGGGAGGCTACACCTTC.

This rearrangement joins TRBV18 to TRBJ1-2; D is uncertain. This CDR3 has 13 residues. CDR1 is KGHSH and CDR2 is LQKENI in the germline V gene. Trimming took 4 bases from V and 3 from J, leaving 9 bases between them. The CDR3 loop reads CASSRAEDYGYTF. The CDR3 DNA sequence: TGTGCCAGCTCACGCGCAGAAGACTATGGCTACACCTTC.

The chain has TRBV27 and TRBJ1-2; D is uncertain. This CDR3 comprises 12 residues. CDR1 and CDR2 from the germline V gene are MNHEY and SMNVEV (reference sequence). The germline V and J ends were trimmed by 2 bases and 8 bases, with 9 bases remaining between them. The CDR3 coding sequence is TGTGCCAGCAGTTTAGCGGGAATCGGCTACACCTTC. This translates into CASSLAGIGYTF.

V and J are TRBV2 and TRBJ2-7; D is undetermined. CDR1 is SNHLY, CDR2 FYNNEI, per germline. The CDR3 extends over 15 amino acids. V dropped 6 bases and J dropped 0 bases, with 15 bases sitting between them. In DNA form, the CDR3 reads TGTGCCAGCAGCTTAGACAAAACTAACTCCTACGAGCAGTACTTC. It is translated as CASSLDKTNSYEQYF. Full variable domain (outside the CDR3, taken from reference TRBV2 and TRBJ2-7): EPEVTQTPSHQVTQMGQEVILRCVPISNHLYFYWYRQILGQKVEFLVSFYNNEISEKSEIFDDQFSVERPDGSNFTLKIRSTKLEDSAMYFCASSLDKTNSYEQYFGPGTRLTVT.

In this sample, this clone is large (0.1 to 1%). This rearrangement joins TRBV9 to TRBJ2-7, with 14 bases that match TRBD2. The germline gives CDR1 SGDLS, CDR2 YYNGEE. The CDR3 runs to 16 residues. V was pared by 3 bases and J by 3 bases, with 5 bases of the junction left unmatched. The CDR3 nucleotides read TGTGCCAGCAGCGGAACGGGACTAGCGGGAGACTACGAGCAGTACTTC. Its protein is CASSGTGLAGDYEQYF. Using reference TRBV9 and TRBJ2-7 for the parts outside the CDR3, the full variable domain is DSGVTQTPKHLITATGQRVTLRCSPRSGDLSVYWYQQSLDQGLQFLIQYYNGEERAKGNILERFSAQQFPDLHSELNLSSLELGDSALYFCASSGTGLAGDYEQYFGPGTRLTVT.

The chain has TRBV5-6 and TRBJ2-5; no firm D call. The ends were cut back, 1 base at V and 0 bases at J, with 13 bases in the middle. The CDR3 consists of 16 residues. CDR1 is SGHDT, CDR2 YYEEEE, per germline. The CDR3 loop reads CASSLFALGDQETQYF. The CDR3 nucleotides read TGTGCCAGCAGCTTGTTCGCGTTGGGTGACCAAGAGACCCAGTACTTC.

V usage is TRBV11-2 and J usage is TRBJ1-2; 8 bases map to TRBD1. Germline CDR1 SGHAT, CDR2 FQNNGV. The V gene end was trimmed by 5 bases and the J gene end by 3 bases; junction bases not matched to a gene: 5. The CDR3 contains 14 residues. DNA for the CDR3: TGTGCCAGCAGCGCGGACAGGGTGGACTATGGCTACACCTTC. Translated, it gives CASSADRVDYGYTF.

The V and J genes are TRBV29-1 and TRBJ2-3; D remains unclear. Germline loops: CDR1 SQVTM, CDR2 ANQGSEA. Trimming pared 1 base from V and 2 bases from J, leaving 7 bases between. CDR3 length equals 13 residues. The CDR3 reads CSVEAPATDTQYF. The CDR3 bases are TGCAGCGTTGAAGCCCCAGCCACAGATACGCAGTATTTT.

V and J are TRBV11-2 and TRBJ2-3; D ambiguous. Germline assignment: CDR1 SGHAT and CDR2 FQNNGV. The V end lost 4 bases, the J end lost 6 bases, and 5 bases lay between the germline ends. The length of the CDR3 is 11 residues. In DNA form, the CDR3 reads TGTGCCAGCAGCTCATCTGATACGCAGTATTTT. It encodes CASSSSDTQYF.

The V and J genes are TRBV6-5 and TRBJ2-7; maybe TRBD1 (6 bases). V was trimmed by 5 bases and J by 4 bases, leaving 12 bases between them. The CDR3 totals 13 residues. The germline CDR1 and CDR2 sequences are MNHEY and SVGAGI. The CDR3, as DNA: TGTGCCAGCAGTAGGACAGAGACTTACGAGCAGTACTTC. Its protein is CASSRTETYEQYF.

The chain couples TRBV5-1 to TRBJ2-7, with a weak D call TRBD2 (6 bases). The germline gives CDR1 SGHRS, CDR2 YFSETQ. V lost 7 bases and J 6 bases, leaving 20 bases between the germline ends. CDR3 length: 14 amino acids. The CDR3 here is CASGDGGLASEQYF. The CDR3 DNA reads TGCGCCAGCGGAGACGGAGGGCTAGCCTCCGAGCAGTACTTC.

The CDR3, as DNA: TGTGCCAGCAGTGAATTGGAGAAGGGGTTAACGAACACCGGGGAGCTGTTTTTT. Protein: CASSELEKGLTNTGELFF. This chain joins TRBV25-1 and TRBJ2-2; a weak D match, TRBD1 (5 bases). V lost 1 base and J lost 0, with 15 bases in between. Germline CDR1 MGHDK, CDR2 SYGVNS. This CDR3 is 18 amino acids long.

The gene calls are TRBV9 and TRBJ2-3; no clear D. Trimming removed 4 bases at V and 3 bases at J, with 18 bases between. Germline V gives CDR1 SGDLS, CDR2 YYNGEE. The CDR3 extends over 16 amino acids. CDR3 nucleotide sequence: TGTGCCAGCAGCCCCCACTCCGGGTTAGGTACAGATACGCAGTATTTT. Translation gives CASSPHSGLGTDTQYF.

The chain's CDR3 is CASSQGQGGEKLFF. CDR3 bases: TGCGCCAGCAGCCAGGGACAGGGGGGAGAAAAACTGTTTTTT. This chain joins TRBV5-1 and TRBJ1-4; 11 nucleotides align to TRBD1. V lost 4 bases to trimming and J lost 8 bases; unmatched junction nucleotides: 4. This CDR3 is built from 14 residues. Germline assignment: CDR1 SGHRS and CDR2 YFSETQ.

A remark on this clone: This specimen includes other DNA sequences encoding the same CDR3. CDR3 bases: TGTGCCAGCACCAGGGAAAGCTCCTACAATGAGCAGTTCTTC. This gives the protein CASTRESSYNEQFF. This chain joins TRBV5-4 and TRBJ2-1; the D gene is possibly TRBD1 (5 bases). The CDR3 totals 14 residues. Between the trimmed V and J ends, which lost 6 bases and 0 bases, there was a span of 10 bases. Germline CDR1 is SGHNT and CDR2 is YYREEE (reference sequence).

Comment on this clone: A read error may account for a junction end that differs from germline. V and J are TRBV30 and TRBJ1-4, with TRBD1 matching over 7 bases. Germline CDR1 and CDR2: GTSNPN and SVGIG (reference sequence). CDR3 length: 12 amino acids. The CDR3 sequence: CAWSAVQGSWVF. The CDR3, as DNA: TGTGCCTGGAGTGCAGTACAGGGGAGCTGGGTTTTT.

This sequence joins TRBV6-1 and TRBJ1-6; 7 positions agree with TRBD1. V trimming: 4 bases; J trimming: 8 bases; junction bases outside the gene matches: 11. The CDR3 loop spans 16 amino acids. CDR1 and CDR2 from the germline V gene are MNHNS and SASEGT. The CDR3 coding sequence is TGTGCCAGCAGTGCCAGGGGGGCCGATAAGGATTCACCCCTCCACTTT. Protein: CASSARGADKDSPLHF.

This CDR3 reads CASSVAPGTSGNTIYF. CDR3 DNA: TGTGCCAGCAGCGTAGCCCCAGGCACCTCTGGAAACACCATATATTTT. J is TRBJ1-3 and V is TRBV9, with D unresolved. Between the trimmed V and J ends, which lost 0 bases and 0 bases, there was a span of 10 bases. The CDR3 length is 16 residues. Germline CDR1 SGDLS, CDR2 YYNGEE.